This entry lists 28 T cell receptor beta chains sequenced from one sample in a study of T-cell reconstitution after alpha-beta-depleted transplantation in children. Unique molecular identifiers were built into the TCRbeta library. TCRdb recomputed calls from the PCR reads with MiXCR, one row per CDR3 protein. In the table there are 100,000 or so distinct CDR3 sequences, around 15% of which are singletons. Sample: PBMCs, mostly from graft donor cells, taken 180 days after TCRalphabeta/CD19-depleted stem cell transplant. The receptors originated from a male patient aged 2 to 10 who had a stem cell transplant for acute lymphoblastic leukemia, so the T cells may come from the graft donor.

The CDR3 bases are TGTGCCAGCCAAACCGGCTACAGGGAACAAGAGACCCAGTACTTC. Its translation: CASQTGYREQETQYF. The chain uses TRBV18 and TRBJ2-5; D may be TRBD1 (6 bases). V lost 8 bases to trimming and J lost 2 bases, with 18 bases between them. The CDR3 runs to 15 residues. The V gene's germline CDR1 is KGHSH and CDR2 LQKENI.

CDR3 coding DNA: TGTGCCAGCAGCTTACGTAGGGACAGAATGGTCGGGGAGCTGTTTTTT. This encodes CASSLRRDRMVGELFF. The chain carries TRBV7-9 and TRBJ2-2; 7 bases fit TRBD1. Germline assignment: CDR1 SEHNR and CDR2 FQNEAQ (reference sequence). The CDR3 length is 16 residues. The trim removed 2 bases at V and 7 bases at J, leaving 10 bases unmatched.

This clonotype occurred a few times. V is TRBV20-1 and J is TRBJ2-1; 11 bases align to TRBD2. The CDR3 covers 17 residues. The germline gives CDR1 DFQATT, CDR2 SNEGSKA (reference sequence). V shed 0 bases and J 5 bases; nucleotides not matched to a gene: 9. CDR3 residues: CSARDRKTSGANNEQFF. CDR3 DNA: TGCAGTGCTAGAGATCGTAAGACTAGCGGGGCCAACAATGAGCAGTTCTTC.

The chain combines TRBV5-5 with TRBJ2-7; TRBD2 matches 7 bases. This CDR3 comprises 16 residues. In germline, CDR1 is SGHKS, CDR2 YYEKEE (reference sequence). V shed 6 bases and J 2 bases; nucleotides not matched to a gene: 14. CDR3 region: CASTELRAGMTYEQYF. CDR3 bases: TGTGCCAGCACTGAACTGAGAGCGGGGATGACCTACGAGCAGTACTTC.

For the CDR3, the DNA is TGTGCCATCAGTTCAGAGGGGGTACCGCAGTACTTC. Amino acid sequence: CAISSEGVPQYF. This chain connects TRBV10-3 to TRBJ2-7; possibly TRBD1 for D (6 bases). Germline V CDR1 and CDR2: ENHRY, SYGVKD. CDR3 length: 12 residues. V shed 5 bases and J shed 9 bases, with 14 bases lying between them.

This chain joins TRBV7-2 and TRBJ2-3, with D maybe TRBD1 (5 bases). The V end was cut by 5 bases, the J end by 2 bases, with 14 bases between. The CDR3 totals 15 residues. Germline assignment: CDR1 SGHTA and CDR2 FQGNSA. In DNA form, the CDR3 reads TGTGCCAGCAGCCCCCGACAGACCCCCACAGATACGCAGTATTTT. It yields the protein CASSPRQTPTDTQYF.

This sequence joins TRBV29-1 and TRBJ2-3, with D perhaps matching TRBD1 (5 bases). This CDR3 spans 12 amino acids. The germline V gene encodes CDR1 SQVTM and CDR2 ANQGSEA. The germline V and J ends were trimmed by 1 base and 6 bases, with 8 bases remaining between them. The CDR3 reads CSVEAGLDTQYF. CDR3 DNA sequence: TGCAGCGTTGAAGCAGGGCTGGATACGCAGTATTTT.

This clonotype was seen many times. The J gene is TRBJ2-3, the V gene TRBV5-1; TRBD1 might be the D (5 bases). With 1 base removed from V and 2 bases from J, the gap between germline ends came to 14 bases. The germline V gene encodes CDR1 SGHRS and CDR2 YFSETQ. This CDR3 contains 16 residues. The CDR3 DNA reads as TGCGCCAGCAGCTTGTTCCCAGGGTCCACCACAGATACGCAGTATTTT. It is translated as CASSLFPGSTTDTQYF.

This clonotype was observed a handful of times. This chain joins TRBV5-1 and TRBJ2-1, with D possibly TRBD2 on 7 matching bases. Per the germline V gene, CDR1 is SGHRS and CDR2 is YFSETQ. V lost 3 bases to trimming and J lost 6 bases, with 16 bases between them. The CDR3 has 15 amino acids. The CDR3 protein is CASSWGGQEGNEQFF. As DNA, the CDR3 is TGCGCCAGCAGCTGGGGGGGGCAGGAGGGCAATGAGCAGTTCTTC.

The chain uses TRBV29-1 and TRBJ2-5; D is unresolved. Trimming stripped 4 bases from V and 2 bases from J, with 5 bases between. This CDR3 region has 11 residues. CDR1 is SQVTM and CDR2 is ANQGSEA in the germline V gene. CDR3 loop: CSVASQETQYF. CDR3 coding DNA: TGCAGCGTTGCCAGTCAAGAGACCCAGTACTTC. Full variable domain (rest looked up from reference TRBV29-1 and TRBJ2-5): SAVISQKPSRDICQRGTSLTIQCQVDSQVTMMFWYRQQPGQSLTLIATANQGSEATYESGFVIDKFPISRPNLTFSTLTVSNMSPEDSSIYLCSVASQETQYFGPGTRLLVL.

The CDR3 sequence is CASSAGQGRQPQHF. In DNA, the CDR3 is TGTGCCAGCAGCGCCGGACAGGGGCGACAGCCCCAGCATTTT. The gene calls are TRBV7-6 and TRBJ1-5, with TRBD1 matching 9 bases. The CDR3 is 14 residues long. The V gene's germline CDR1 is SGHVS and CDR2 FNYEAQ. Trimming cost V 5 bases and J 7 bases; bases outside gene matches: 6.

This clonotype was picked up many times. The rearrangement uses TRBV29-1 and TRBJ1-2; D is unresolved. The V gene lost 0 bases and the J gene lost 4 bases, with 6 bases spanning the gap. The germline CDR1 and CDR2 sequences are SQVTM and ANQGSEA. The CDR3 runs 12 residues. CDR3 sequence: CSVEDSAYGYTF. CDR3 nucleotide sequence: TGCAGCGTTGAAGACAGCGCCTATGGCTACACCTTC.

The chain employs TRBV4-3 and TRBJ2-1; the match to TRBD1 covers 11 bases. The length of the CDR3 is 15 residues. Germline V CDR1 and CDR2: LGHNA, YSLEER. The trim removed 6 bases at V and 6 bases at J, leaving 7 bases unmatched. The CDR3 loop reads CASSPDRGLSNEQFF. CDR3 in DNA: TGCGCCAGCAGTCCGGACAGGGGGCTCAGCAATGAGCAGTTCTTC.

This clonotype was detected ten times or more. The chain recombines TRBV4-1 with TRBJ2-3; no definite D call. V was pared by 5 bases and J by 4 bases, with 10 bases between. The CDR3 totals 13 residues. The germline V gene has CDR1 MGHRA and CDR2 YSYEKL. The CDR3 reads CASSIMIPDTQYF. The CDR3 DNA is TGCGCCAGCAGCATAATGATCCCAGATACGCAGTATTTT.

This clonotype came up many times. V and J are TRBV6-1 and TRBJ2-4, with a possible D match to TRBD2 (6 bases). The V gene's germline CDR1 is MNHNS and CDR2 SASEGT. The germline V and J ends were trimmed by 6 bases and 0 bases, with 9 bases remaining between them. This CDR3 contains 14 residues. CDR3 nucleotide sequence: TGTGCCAGCAGGGGGGACTTAGCCAAAAACATTCAGTACTTC. It translates to CASRGDLAKNIQYF.

This clonotype has just a few counts. This chain connects TRBV7-9 to TRBJ1-1; TRBD1 matches 8 bases. The V gene end was trimmed by 4 bases and the J gene end by 6 bases; junction bases not matched to a gene: 7. This CDR3 spans 14 amino acids. Germline CDR1 SEHNR, CDR2 FQNEAQ (reference sequence). CDR3 coding DNA: TGTGCCAGCAGCTCCGGGGGGACAGGAGCTGAAGCTTTCTTT. Residues: CASSSGGTGAEAFF.

This clonotype showed up many times. For the CDR3, the DNA is TGCGCCAGCAGCTTGGTTGGCCAGAGAACCTACGAGCAGTACTTC. Translated, it gives CASSLVGQRTYEQYF. The chain has TRBV5-1 and TRBJ2-7; D is unclear. Germline lookup yields CDR1 SGHRS and CDR2 YFSETQ. V was trimmed by 0 bases and J by 2 bases, leaving 12 bases between them. The CDR3 sequence is 15 residues long.

Points on this clonotype: A much larger clone is a single base away; this may be a read error. The CDR3 sequence is CSASNSGGAARELFF. The DNA of the CDR3 is TGCAGTGCTAGTAACAGCGGGGGGGCCGCCAGGGAGCTGTTTTTT. J is TRBJ2-2 and V is TRBV20-1, with TRBD2 identical over 10 bases. Germline CDR1 reads DFQATT; CDR2 reads SNEGSKA (reference sequence). The length of the CDR3 is 15 residues. Germline trimming cut 3 bases from V and 9 bases from J; bases unmatched to any gene: 10.

The V call is TRBV29-1, the J call TRBJ2-5; D tentatively fits TRBD1 or TRBD2 (5 bases each). CDR3 length: 15 amino acids. The germline V gene has CDR1 SQVTM and CDR2 ANQGSEA. The V end lost 1 base, the J end lost 4 bases, and 16 bases lay between the germline ends. The CDR3 reads CSVEGRIARGETQYF. The CDR3 DNA reads TGCAGCGTTGAAGGGCGGATAGCGAGGGGAGAGACCCAGTACTTC.

This clonotype was observed a few times. This chain links TRBV5-1 with TRBJ1-1, with a tentative D call TRBD1 (5 bases). The V gene lost 2 bases and the J gene lost 0 bases, with 14 bases spanning the gap. CDR1 SGHRS and CDR2 YFSETQ come from the germline V gene. CDR3 size: 16 residues. The CDR3 loop is CASSLQVSSLNTEAFF. The CDR3 DNA is TGCGCCAGCAGCTTACAGGTTTCATCATTGAACACTGAAGCTTTCTTT.

This clonotype has a count of ten or more. The chain couples TRBV18 to TRBJ2-7; D is ambiguous. This CDR3 comprises 13 residues. Germline values: CDR1 KGHSH, CDR2 LQKENI. V gave up 6 bases and J gave up 3 bases, with 12 bases separating them. For the CDR3, the DNA is TGTGCCAGCTCCCCCACGGCCCACTACGAGCAGTACTTC. Translation: CASSPTAHYEQYF. The entire variable domain, with the rest obtained from reference TRBV18 and TRBJ2-7, is as follows: NAGVMQNPRHLVRRRGQEARLRCSPMKGHSHVYWYRQLPEEGLKFMVYLQKENIIDESGMPKERFSAEFPKEGPSILRIQQVVRGDSAAYFCASSPTAHYEQYFGPGTRLTVT.

The chain carries TRBV7-2 and TRBJ1-6; the D gene is possibly TRBD1 (5 bases). CDR1 and CDR2 (germline): SGHTA, FQGNSA. The CDR3 sequence is 16 residues long. Trimming took 4 bases from V and 6 from J, leaving 16 bases between them. CDR3 amino acids: CASSWGSPLGNSPLHF. The CDR3 nucleotides are TGTGCCAGCAGCTGGGGCTCCCCGCTTGGTAATTCACCCCTCCACTTT.

The chain employs TRBV7-8 and TRBJ2-5; TRBD2 agrees at 7 bases. This CDR3 is 17 amino acids long. In germline, CDR1 is SGHVS, CDR2 FQNEAQ. Losses at the gene ends were 2 bases for V and 2 bases for J; bases not matched to a gene: 11. CDR3 amino acids: CASSLRGLADVQETQYF. The CDR3, as DNA: TGTGCCAGCAGCTTACGAGGTCTAGCGGACGTTCAAGAGACCCAGTACTTC.

Concerning this clonotype itself: This may be a read error, as it is one base from a much larger clone. The chain couples TRBV12-3 or TRBV12-4 to TRBJ1-4, with D perhaps matching TRBD1 (5 bases). This CDR3 spans 12 amino acids. Trimming stripped 4 bases from V and 14 bases from J, with 14 bases between. Written as DNA, the CDR3 is TGTGCCAGCAGTTACCCCCGGGACTTGCTGTTTTTT. This translates into CASSYPRDLLFF.

The chain combines TRBV21-1 with TRBJ1-6. TRBV21-1 is a listed pseudogene. The CDR3 spans 14 residues. The CDR3 coding sequence is TGTGCCACGCGGCGGATAATTGGCAATTCACCCCTCCACTTT. The encoded protein is CATRRIIGNSPLHF.

This clonotype has only a few counts. CDR3 region: CASSCYPGQSSYEQYF. In DNA form, the CDR3 reads TGCGCCAGCAGCTGCTACCCGGGACAGAGCTCCTACGAGCAGTACTTC. The J gene is TRBJ2-7, the V gene TRBV5-1; TRBD1 aligns across 7 bases. The V gene's germline CDR1 is SGHRS and CDR2 YFSETQ. The CDR3 sequence is 16 residues long. With V trimmed by 3 bases and J by 0 bases, 9 bases remained unmatched.

This clonotype was seen repeatedly, ten times or more. The chain uses TRBV7-9 and TRBJ1-1, with 8 bases aligning to TRBD1. Germline V lookup: CDR1 SEHNR, CDR2 FQNEAQ (reference sequence). This CDR3 has 15 residues. Trimming removed 8 bases from V and 1 base from J; junction bases left unmatched: 9. CDR3 protein: CASGGQGRGNTEAFF. In nucleotides, the CDR3 is TGTGCCAGCGGTGGACAGGGTAGAGGGAACACTGAAGCTTTCTTT.

This clonotype has more than one count but fewer than ten. The chain links TRBV7-2 to TRBJ1-4; 10 bases line up with TRBD1. J gave up 8 bases and V 5 bases, and 8 bases lay outside the gene matches. CDR3 length: 15 residues. Germline V gene sequence: CDR1 SGHTA, CDR2 FQGNSA. The chain's CDR3 is CASSIRDRGLEKLFF. CDR3 nucleotide sequence: TGTGCCAGCAGCATCCGGGACAGGGGTTTGGAAAAACTGTTTTTT.